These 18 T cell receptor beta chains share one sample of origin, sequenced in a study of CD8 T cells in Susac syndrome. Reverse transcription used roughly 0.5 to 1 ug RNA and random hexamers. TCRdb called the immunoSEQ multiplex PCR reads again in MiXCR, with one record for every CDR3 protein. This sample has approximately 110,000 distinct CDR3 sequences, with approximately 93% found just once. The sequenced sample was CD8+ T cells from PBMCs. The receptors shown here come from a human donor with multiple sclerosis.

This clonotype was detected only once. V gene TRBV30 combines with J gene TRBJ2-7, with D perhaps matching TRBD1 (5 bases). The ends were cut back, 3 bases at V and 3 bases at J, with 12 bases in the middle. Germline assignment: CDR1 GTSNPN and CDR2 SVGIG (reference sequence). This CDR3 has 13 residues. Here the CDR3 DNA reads TGTGCCTGGAGACCGCAGGGTATCTACGAGCAGTACTTC. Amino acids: CAWRPQGIYEQYF. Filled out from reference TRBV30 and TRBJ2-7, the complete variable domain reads SQTIHQWPATLVQPVGSPLSLECTVEGTSNPNLYWYRQAAGRGLQLLFYSVGIGQISSEVPQNLSASRPQDRQFILSSKKLLLSDSGFYLCAWRPQGIYEQYFGPGTRLTVT.

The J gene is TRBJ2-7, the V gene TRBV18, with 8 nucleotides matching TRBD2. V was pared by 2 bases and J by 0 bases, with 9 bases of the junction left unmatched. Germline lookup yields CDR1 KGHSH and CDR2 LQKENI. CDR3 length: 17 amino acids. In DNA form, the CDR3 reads TGTGCCAGCTCACCAAATCAGGCTAGCGGGTACTCCTACGAGCAGTACGTC. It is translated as CASSPNQASGYSYEQYV.

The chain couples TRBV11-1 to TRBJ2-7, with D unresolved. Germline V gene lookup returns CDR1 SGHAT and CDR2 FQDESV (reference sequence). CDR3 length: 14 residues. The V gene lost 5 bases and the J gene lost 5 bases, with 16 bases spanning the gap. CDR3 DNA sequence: TGTGCCAGCAGCCTCGAAAGGGCTAGAGACGAGCAGTACTTC. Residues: CASSLERARDEQYF.

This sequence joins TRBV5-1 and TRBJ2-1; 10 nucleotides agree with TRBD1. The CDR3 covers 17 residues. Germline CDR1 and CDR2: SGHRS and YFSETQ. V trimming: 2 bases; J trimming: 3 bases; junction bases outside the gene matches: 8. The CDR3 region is CASSLGPGQGFYNEQFF. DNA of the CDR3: TGCGCCAGCAGCTTAGGTCCGGGACAGGGGTTCTACAATGAGCAGTTCTTC.

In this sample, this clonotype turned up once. The CDR3 DNA reads as TGTGCCAGCAGCTTGGGGGGTCCCCAAGAGACCCAGTACTTC. Its protein is CASSLGGPQETQYF. This chain connects TRBV7-9 to TRBJ2-5; TRBD2 might be the D (6 bases). Germline CDR1 SEHNR, CDR2 FQNEAQ (reference sequence). The CDR3 runs to 14 residues. V was pared by 3 bases and J by 1 base, with 9 bases between.

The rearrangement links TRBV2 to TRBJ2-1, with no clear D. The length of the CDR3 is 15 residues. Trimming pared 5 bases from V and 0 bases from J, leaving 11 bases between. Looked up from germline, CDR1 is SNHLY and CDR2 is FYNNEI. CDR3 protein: CASSSWFSSYNEQFF. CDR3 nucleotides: TGTGCCAGCAGTTCTTGGTTCAGCTCCTACAATGAGCAGTTCTTC.

The CDR3 loop reads CASSPIRWESSVIAKNIQYF. CDR3 bases: TGTGCCAGCAGCCCTATACGGTGGGAGTCGAGCGTAATAGCCAAAAACATTCAGTACTTC. This sequence joins TRBV7-8 and TRBJ2-4, with D possibly matching TRBD2 (5 bases). With 5 bases removed from V and 0 bases from J, the gap between germline ends came to 26 bases. Germline V CDR1 and CDR2: SGHVS, FQNEAQ. The CDR3 runs to 20 residues.

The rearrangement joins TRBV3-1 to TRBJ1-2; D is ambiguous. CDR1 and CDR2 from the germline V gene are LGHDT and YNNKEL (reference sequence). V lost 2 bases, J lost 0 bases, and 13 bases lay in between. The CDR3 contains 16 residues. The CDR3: CASSQPGRGSNYGYTF. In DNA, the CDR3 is TGTGCCAGCAGCCAACCCGGGCGGGGTTCTAACTATGGCTACACCTTC. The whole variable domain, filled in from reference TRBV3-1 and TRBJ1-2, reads DTAVSQTPKYLVTQMGNDKSIKCEQNLGHDTMYWYKQDSKKFLKIMFSYNNKELIINETVPNRFSPKSPDKAHLNLHINSLELGDSAVYFCASSQPGRGSNYGYTFGSGTRLTVV.

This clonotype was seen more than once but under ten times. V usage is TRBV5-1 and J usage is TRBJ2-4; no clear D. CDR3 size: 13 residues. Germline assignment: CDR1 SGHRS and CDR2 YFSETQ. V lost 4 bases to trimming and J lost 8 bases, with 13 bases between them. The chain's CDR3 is CASSAKPADIQYF. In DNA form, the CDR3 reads TGCGCCAGCAGCGCGAAACCTGCGGACATTCAGTACTTC.

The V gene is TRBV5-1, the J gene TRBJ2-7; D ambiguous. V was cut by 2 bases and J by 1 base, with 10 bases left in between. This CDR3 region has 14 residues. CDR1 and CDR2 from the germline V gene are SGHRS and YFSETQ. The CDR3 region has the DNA TGCGCCAGCAGCTTCGCCGCAGGTTCCTACGAGCAGTACGTC. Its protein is CASSFAAGSYEQYV.

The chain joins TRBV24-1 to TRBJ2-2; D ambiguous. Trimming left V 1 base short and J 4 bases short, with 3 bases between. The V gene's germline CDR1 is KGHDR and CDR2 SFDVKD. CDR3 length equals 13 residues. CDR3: CATSDFTTGELFF. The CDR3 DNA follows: TGTGCCACCAGTGATTTCACCACCGGGGAGCTGTTTTTT.

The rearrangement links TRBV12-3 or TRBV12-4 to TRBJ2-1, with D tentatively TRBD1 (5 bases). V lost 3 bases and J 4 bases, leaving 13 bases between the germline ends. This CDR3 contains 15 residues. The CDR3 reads CASSFSAGAYNEQFF. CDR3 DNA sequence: TGTGCCAGCAGTTTCTCTGCTGGGGCTTACAATGAGCAGTTCTTC.

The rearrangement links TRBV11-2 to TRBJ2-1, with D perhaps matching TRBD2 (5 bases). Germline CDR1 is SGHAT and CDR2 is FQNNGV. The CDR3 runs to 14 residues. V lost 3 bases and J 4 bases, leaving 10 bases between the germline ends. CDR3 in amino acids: CASSLVDSYNEQFF. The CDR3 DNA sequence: TGTGCCAGCAGCTTGGTGGACTCATACAATGAGCAGTTCTTC.

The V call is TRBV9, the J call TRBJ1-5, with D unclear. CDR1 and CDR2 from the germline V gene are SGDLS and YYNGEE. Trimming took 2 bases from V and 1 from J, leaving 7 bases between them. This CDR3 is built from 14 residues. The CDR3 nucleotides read TGTGCCAGCAGCGTTGGTGCCAGCAATCAGCCCCAGCATTTT. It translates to CASSVGASNQPQHF.

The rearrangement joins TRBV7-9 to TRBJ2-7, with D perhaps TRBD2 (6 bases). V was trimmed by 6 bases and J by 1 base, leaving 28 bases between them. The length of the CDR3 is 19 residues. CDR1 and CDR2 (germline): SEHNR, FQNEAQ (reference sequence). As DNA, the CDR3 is TGTGCCAGCAGTTCAGACGGGACTCTCGGGTTAACCCAGTCCTACGAGCAGTACTTC. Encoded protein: CASSSDGTLGLTQSYEQYF.

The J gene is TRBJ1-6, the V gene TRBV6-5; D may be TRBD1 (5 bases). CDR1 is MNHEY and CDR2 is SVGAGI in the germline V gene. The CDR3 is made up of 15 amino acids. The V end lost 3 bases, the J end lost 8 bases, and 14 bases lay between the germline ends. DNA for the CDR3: TGTGCCAGCAGTTATCAGGGCTCTCCGGATTCACCCCTCCACTTT. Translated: CASSYQGSPDSPLHF.

The CDR3 sequence is CASSEDSGGAGANVLTF. The CDR3 DNA reads as TGTGCCAGCAGCGAGGATTCAGGGGGCGCTGGGGCCAACGTCCTGACTTTC. The rearrangement joins TRBV9 to TRBJ2-6; 8 nucleotides match TRBD1. CDR1 SGDLS and CDR2 YYNGEE come from the germline V gene. The CDR3 contains 17 residues. V was clipped by 3 bases and J by 2 bases; unmatched bases: 7.

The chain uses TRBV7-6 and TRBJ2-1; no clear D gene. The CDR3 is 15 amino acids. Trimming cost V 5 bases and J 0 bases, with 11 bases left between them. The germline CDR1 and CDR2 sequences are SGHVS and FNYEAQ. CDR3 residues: CASSHDMSSYNEQFF. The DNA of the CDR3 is TGTGCCAGCAGCCACGACATGAGCTCCTACAATGAGCAGTTCTTC. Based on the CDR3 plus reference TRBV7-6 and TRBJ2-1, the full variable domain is GAGVSQSPRYKVTKRGQDVALRCDPISGHVSLYWYRQALGQGPEFLTYFNYEAQQDKSGLPNDRFSAERPEGSISTLTIQRTEQRDSAMYRCASSHDMSSYNEQFFGPGTRLTVL.